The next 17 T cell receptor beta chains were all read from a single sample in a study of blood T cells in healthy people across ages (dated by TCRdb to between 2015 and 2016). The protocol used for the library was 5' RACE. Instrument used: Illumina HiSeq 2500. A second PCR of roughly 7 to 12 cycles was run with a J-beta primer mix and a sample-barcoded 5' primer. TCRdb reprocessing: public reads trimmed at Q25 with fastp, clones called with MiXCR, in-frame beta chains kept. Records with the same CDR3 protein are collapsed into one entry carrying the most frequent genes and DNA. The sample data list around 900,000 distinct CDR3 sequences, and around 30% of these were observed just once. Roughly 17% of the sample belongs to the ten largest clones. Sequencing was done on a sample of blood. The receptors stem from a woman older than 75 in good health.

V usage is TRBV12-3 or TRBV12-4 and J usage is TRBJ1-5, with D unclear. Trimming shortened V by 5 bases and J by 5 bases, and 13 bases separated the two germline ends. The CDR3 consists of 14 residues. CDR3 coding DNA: TGTGCCAGCAGTGCCCGGGTGCGGGATCAGCCCCAGCATTTT. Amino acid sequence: CASSARVRDQPQHF.

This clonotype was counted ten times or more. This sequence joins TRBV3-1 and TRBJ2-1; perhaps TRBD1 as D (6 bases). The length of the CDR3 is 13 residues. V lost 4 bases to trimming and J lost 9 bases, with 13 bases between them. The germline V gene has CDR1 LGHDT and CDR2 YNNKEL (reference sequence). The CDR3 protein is CASSPTLGGEQFF. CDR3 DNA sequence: TGTGCCAGCAGCCCGACTCTAGGGGGTGAGCAGTTCTTC.

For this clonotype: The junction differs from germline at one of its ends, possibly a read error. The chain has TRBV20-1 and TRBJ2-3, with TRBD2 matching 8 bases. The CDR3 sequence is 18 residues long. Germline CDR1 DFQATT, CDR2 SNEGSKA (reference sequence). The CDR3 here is CGARGLPGLVTGSDTQYF. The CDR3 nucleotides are TGCGGTGCTAGAGGGCTTCCGGGACTAGTTACGGGCTCAGATACGCAGTATTTT.

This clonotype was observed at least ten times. The CDR3 here is CASSQDTGGPANYGYTF. As DNA, the CDR3 is TGCGCCAGCAGCCAAGATACAGGGGGCCCTGCTAACTATGGCTACACCTTC. V gene TRBV4-3 combines with J gene TRBJ1-2, with TRBD1 identical over 9 bases. CDR1 is LGHNA and CDR2 is YSLEER in the germline V gene. This CDR3 has 17 amino acids. The J segment lost 0 bases and the V segment lost 0 bases, leaving 5 bases of the junction unmatched.

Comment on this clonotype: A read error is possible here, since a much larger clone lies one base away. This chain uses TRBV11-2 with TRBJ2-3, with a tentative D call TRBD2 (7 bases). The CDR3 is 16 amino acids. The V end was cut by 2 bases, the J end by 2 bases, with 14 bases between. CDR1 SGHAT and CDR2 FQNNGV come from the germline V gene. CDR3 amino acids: CASSLLAGAPTDTQYF. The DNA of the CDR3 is TGTGCCAGCAGCTTATTGGCGGGGGCGCCCACAGATACGCAGTATTTT.

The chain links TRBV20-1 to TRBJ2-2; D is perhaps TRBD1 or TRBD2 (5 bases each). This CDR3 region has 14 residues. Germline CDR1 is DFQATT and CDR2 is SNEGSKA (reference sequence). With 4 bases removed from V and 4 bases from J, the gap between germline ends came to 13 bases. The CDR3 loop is CSAIRQRGTGELFF. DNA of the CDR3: TGCAGTGCTATACGGCAGAGGGGCACCGGGGAGCTGTTTTTT.

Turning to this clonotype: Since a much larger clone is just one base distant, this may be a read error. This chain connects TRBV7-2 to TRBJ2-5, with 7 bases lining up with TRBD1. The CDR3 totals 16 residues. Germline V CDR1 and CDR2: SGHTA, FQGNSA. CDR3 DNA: TGTGTCAGCAGCCTCCAAGGTCCTCGTGTCCAGGGGGAGCAGTACTTC. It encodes CVSSLQGPRVQGEQYF.

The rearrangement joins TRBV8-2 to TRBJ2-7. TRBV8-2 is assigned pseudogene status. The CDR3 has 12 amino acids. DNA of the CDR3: TGTGGCCAGCTGCTAATCTCCTACGAGCAGTACTTC. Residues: CGQLLISYEQYF.

This chain's CDR3 is CASSQVDRDSGNTIYF. DNA for the CDR3: TGCGCCAGCAGCCAAGTCGACCGAGACTCTGGAAACACCATATATTTT. The chain links TRBV4-1 to TRBJ1-3; D is uncertain. The CDR3 contains 16 residues. Germline CDR1 and CDR2: MGHRA and YSYEKL. The ends were cut back, 1 base at V and 0 bases at J, with 10 bases in the middle.

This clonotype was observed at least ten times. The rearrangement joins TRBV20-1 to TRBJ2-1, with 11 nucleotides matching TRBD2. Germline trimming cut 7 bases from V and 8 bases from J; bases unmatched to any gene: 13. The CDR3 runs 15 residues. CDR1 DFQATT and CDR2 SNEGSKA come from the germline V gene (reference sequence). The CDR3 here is CSVPPRLAGGYEQFF. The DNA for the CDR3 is TGCAGTGTACCACCCCGGCTAGCGGGGGGTTATGAGCAGTTCTTC.

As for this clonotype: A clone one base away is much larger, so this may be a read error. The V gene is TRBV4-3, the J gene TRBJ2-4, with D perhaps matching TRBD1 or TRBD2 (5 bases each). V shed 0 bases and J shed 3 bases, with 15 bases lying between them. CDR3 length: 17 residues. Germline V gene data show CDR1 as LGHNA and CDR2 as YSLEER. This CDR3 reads CASSQESHGAGKNIQYF. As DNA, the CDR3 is TGCGCCAGCAGCCAAGAGTCCCACGGGGCGGGCAAAAACATTCAGTACTTC.

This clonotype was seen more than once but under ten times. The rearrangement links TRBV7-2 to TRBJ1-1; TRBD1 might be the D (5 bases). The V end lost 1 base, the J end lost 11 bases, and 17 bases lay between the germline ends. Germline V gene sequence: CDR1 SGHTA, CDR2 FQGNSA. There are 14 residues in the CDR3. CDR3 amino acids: CASSLVVGPRWAFF. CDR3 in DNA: TGTGCCAGCAGCTTAGTTGTGGGGCCCCGTTGGGCTTTCTTT.

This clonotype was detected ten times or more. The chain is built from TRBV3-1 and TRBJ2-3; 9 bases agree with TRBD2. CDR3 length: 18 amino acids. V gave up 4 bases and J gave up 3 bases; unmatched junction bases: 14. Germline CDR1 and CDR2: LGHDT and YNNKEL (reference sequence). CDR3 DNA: TGTGCCAGCAGCCTCGGCCGTGGGCTAGCGGGGCGAACAGATACGCAGTATTTT. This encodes CASSLGRGLAGRTDTQYF.

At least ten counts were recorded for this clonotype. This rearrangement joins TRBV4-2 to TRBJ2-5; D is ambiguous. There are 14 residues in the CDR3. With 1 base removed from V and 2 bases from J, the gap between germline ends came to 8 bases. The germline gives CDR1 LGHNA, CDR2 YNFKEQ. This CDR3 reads CASSQGKVQETQYF. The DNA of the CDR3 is TGTGCCAGCAGCCAAGGGAAGGTACAAGAGACCCAGTACTTC.

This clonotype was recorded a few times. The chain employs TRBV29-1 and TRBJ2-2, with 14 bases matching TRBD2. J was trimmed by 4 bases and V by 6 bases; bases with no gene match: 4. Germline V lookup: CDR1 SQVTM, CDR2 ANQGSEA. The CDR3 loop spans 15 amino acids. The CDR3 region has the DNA TGCAGCGTCTCGGGACTAGCGGGAGCCACCGGGGAGCTGTTTTTT. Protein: CSVSGLAGATGELFF.

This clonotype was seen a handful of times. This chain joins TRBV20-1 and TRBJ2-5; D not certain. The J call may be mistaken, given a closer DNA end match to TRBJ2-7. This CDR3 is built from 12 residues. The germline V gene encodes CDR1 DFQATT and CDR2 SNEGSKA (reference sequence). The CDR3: CSARGHLYEQYF. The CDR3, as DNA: TGCAGTGCTAGAGGGCACCTCTACGAGCAGTACTTC.

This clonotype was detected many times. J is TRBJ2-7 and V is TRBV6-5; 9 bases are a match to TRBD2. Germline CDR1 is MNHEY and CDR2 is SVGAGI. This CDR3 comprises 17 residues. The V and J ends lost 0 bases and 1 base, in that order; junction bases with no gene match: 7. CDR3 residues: CASSYSGLALRSYEQYF. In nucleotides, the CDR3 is TGTGCCAGCAGTTACTCGGGACTAGCTTTACGATCCTACGAGCAGTACTTC.